The entry below describes one T cell receptor beta chain. What it recognizes is unknown. From the reads, TCRdb called clonotypes with MiXCR, one entry per CDR3 protein. Among roughly 110,000 distinct CDR3 sequences listed, 10% were seen once. This sample stems from a study of T cell repertoires in cytomegalovirus infection. The length of the CDR3 is 19 residues. The trim removed 4 bases at V and 3 bases at J, leaving 13 bases unmatched. The germline V gene has CDR1 LGHDT and CDR2 YNNKEL (reference sequence). The source material was PBMCs, sequenced either directly or after in vitro stimulation (not recorded which). The chain recombines TRBV3-1 with TRBJ2-1; 12 bases are shared with TRBD2. The TCR was taken from a human donor in good health (CMV status not recorded). Some clones in this sample may be carry-over from other donors' samples. The CDR3 nucleotides read TGTGCCAGCAGCCTTCGGGGACTAGCGGGCAAAGGCCTCTACAATGAGCAGTTCTTC. Its protein product is CASSLRGLAGKGLYNEQFF.